This T cell receptor beta chain came from a study of blood T cell repertoires in COVID-19. The protocol was immunoSEQ multiplex PCR, while the TCRdb copy is restricted to in-frame clones and leaves out a portion. Here the sample spans roughly 170,000 clones, under 85% being singletons. This CDR3 comprises 15 residues. CDR1 ENHRY and CDR2 SYGVKD come from the germline V gene. Trimming at V came to 4 bases and at J to 8 bases, leaving 11 bases not matched to a gene. The sequenced sample was peripheral blood. This TCR came from a human donor in a cohort sampled during active COVID-19. The chain is built from TRBV10-3 and TRBJ1-2, with TRBD1 matching 9 bases. The CDR3 region has the DNA TGTGCCATCAGTGCGAACCTACAGGGGGCTCGAGGCTACACCTTC. It codes for CAISANLQGARGYTF.